The rows below give T cell receptor beta chains drawn from one sample of a study of control samples from healthy donors and cancer patients. Using immunoSEQ multiplex PCR, the repertoire was profiled, and TCRdb retains in-frame clones only, with some absent. Among 150,000 or so clones listed, 80% to 95% were seen once. What was sequenced was blood. These receptors all come from a man aged 35-49 years in good health. Both conserved end residues are part of each CDR3. The D gene is left open where the match is weak.

j_call: TRBJ1-3; v_call: TRBV2; d_call: NA; cdr3_aa: CASKTDAGNTIYF
j_call: TRBJ1-2; v_call: TRBV5-1; d_call: TRBD1; cdr3_aa: CASSYTWTGGSYGYTF
j_call: TRBJ1-6; v_call: TRBV5-1; d_call: TRBD1; cdr3_aa: CASSEGGTDKSSYNSPLHF
j_call: TRBJ1-1; v_call: TRBV7-8; d_call: TRBD1; cdr3_aa: CASSPGTGMRNTEAFF
j_call: TRBJ2-7; v_call: TRBV6-6; d_call: TRBD1; cdr3_aa: CASSYPPDRGIYEQYF
j_call: TRBJ1-6; v_call: TRBV6-5; d_call: NA; cdr3_aa: CASSYGQGNSPLHF
j_call: TRBJ1-6; v_call: TRBV5-1; d_call: NA; cdr3_aa: CASSLGRGSPLHF
j_call: TRBJ2-3; v_call: TRBV7-6; d_call: NA; cdr3_aa: CASSLARGSTDTQYF
j_call: TRBJ1-1; v_call: TRBV19; d_call: NA; cdr3_aa: CASSMGRSWNTEAFF
j_call: TRBJ1-2; v_call: TRBV29-1; d_call: NA; cdr3_aa: CSVEVGPQHGYTF
j_call: TRBJ1-1; v_call: TRBV6-5; d_call: NA; cdr3_aa: CASSYMASRGFEAFF
j_call: TRBJ2-1; v_call: TRBV24-1; d_call: TRBD1; cdr3_aa: CATSPRDRVNEQFF
j_call: TRBJ2-2; v_call: TRBV2; d_call: TRBD1; cdr3_aa: CASREGTGARTGELFF
j_call: TRBJ2-2; v_call: TRBV6-4; d_call: TRBD2; cdr3_aa: CASSHRPLAGGLNTGELFF
j_call: TRBJ2-4; v_call: TRBV4-1; d_call: NA; cdr3_aa: CASSQQPPGIENIQYF
j_call: TRBJ1-2; v_call: TRBV28; d_call: NA; cdr3_aa: CASSSTSYGYTF
j_call: TRBJ2-3; v_call: TRBV6-5; d_call: TRBD2; cdr3_aa: CASGLAGDGDTQYF
j_call: TRBJ2-7; v_call: TRBV23-1; d_call: NA; cdr3_aa: CASTGLQTFYEQYF
j_call: TRBJ1-1; v_call: TRBV5-4; d_call: TRBD1; cdr3_aa: CASSPPEGAYTEAFF
j_call: TRBJ2-5; v_call: TRBV5-6; d_call: TRBD2; cdr3_aa: CASSPGLAGQIARRETQYF